The 21 T cell receptor beta chains in this list originate from one sample, sequenced in a study of T-cell memory formation after mild COVID-19 (dated by TCRdb to the early 2020s). The library came from 5' RACE. These reads were obtained on an Illumina NovaSeq 6000. TCRdb cleaned the public reads at Q25 with fastp, built clones with MiXCR and kept in-frame beta chains. Rows matching on CDR3 protein sequence are summarized as one entry with the most common DNA and genes. The sample includes some 450,000 distinct CDR3 sequences, with approximately 20% observed a single time. The ten largest clones add up to 8.4% of the sample. The sample taken for sequencing was PBMCs or a T cell subset sorted from them (not recorded which). The receptors were gathered from an adult woman who had mild COVID-19 (a few samples of this study predate the infection). The sample titles of this study are shuffled in the database, so cell type and time point are left out; the donor was told from shared clones.

Ten or more counts support this clonotype. J is TRBJ2-1 and V is TRBV6-6, with no clear D. Germline loops: CDR1 MNHNY, CDR2 SVGAGI (reference sequence). V lost 5 bases, J lost 8 bases, and 10 bases lay in between. The CDR3 extends over 12 amino acids. This CDR3 reads CASSPGRYEQFF. CDR3 DNA: TGTGCCAGCAGTCCCGGACGCTATGAGCAGTTCTTC.

The chain has TRBV5-1 and TRBJ1-2; no reliable D call. CDR3 length: 14 residues. Germline CDR1 is SGHRS and CDR2 is YFSETQ. Trimming shortened V by 4 bases and J by 4 bases, and 14 bases separated the two germline ends. The chain's CDR3 is CASSLEGSPYGYTF. The CDR3 coding sequence is TGCGCCAGCAGCCTAGAAGGGTCCCCCTATGGCTACACCTTC.

The rearrangement links TRBV29-1 to TRBJ1-1; D unclear. The CDR3 covers 13 residues. The germline V and J ends were trimmed by 4 bases and 0 bases, with 9 bases remaining between them. Germline V CDR1 and CDR2: SQVTM, ANQGSEA. CDR3: CSVVRAMNTEAFF. CDR3 DNA: TGCAGCGTTGTGAGGGCGATGAACACTGAAGCTTTCTTT.

The chain is built from TRBV2 and TRBJ2-7; D possibly corresponds to TRBD1 (6 bases). Germline V CDR1 and CDR2: SNHLY, FYNNEI. V lost 4 bases, J lost 0 bases, and 10 bases lay in between. CDR3 length: 14 residues. The CDR3 nucleotides are TGTGCCAGCAGTGTCGGCAGGGGCTCCTACGAGCAGTACTTC. It is translated as CASSVGRGSYEQYF.

This clonotype was recorded a few times. The V call is TRBV6-1, the J call TRBJ2-7, with a weak D call TRBD2 (6 bases). The germline gives CDR1 MNHNS, CDR2 SASEGT. V lost 4 bases and J lost 7, with 14 bases in between. This CDR3 spans 13 amino acids. The CDR3: CASSVRDFEEQYF. The CDR3 DNA sequence: TGTGCCAGCAGTGTCCGGGACTTCGAAGAGCAGTACTTC.

This clonotype was counted ten times or more. This chain uses TRBV5-1 with TRBJ2-7; D is possibly TRBD2 (6 bases). Germline CDR1 is SGHRS and CDR2 is YFSETQ. CDR3 size: 15 residues. V was shortened by 2 bases and J by 5 bases, with 17 bases between the two germline ends. The CDR3, as DNA: TGCGCCAGCAGCTTTCTCCGGGACGGGGGACACGAGCAGTACTTC. Protein sequence: CASSFLRDGGHEQYF.

At least ten counts were recorded for this clonotype. The chain joins TRBV5-1 to TRBJ2-7; no definite D call. The CDR3 totals 13 residues. Trimming shortened V by 3 bases and J by 0 bases, and 7 bases separated the two germline ends. Germline values: CDR1 SGHRS, CDR2 YFSETQ. The CDR3 DNA is TGCGCCAGCAGCTCCCGGGTCTCCTACGAGCAGTACTTC. Translated: CASSSRVSYEQYF.

The rearrangement joins TRBV30 to TRBJ2-3, with 8 bases matching TRBD1. Unmatched junction bases numbered 4, after V lost 5 bases and J lost 0 bases. Germline values: CDR1 GTSNPN, CDR2 SVGIG (reference sequence). The CDR3 is 14 residues long. CDR3 DNA: TGTGCCTGGGGACAGGGCGCTAGCACAGATACGCAGTATTTT. Residues: CAWGQGASTDTQYF.

This clonotype was detected a few times. The rearrangement joins TRBV12-3 or TRBV12-4 to TRBJ2-3; D is possibly TRBD2 (6 bases). The CDR3 has 15 amino acids. V was shortened by 6 bases and J by 2 bases, with 15 bases between the two germline ends. The CDR3 loop reads CASSVGSGDTDTQYF. The DNA for the CDR3 is TGTGCCAGCAGCGTCGGGAGTGGAGACACAGATACGCAGTATTTT.

This clonotype was counted only a few times. This chain links TRBV6-6 with TRBJ1-2; D uncertain. The V gene lost 7 bases and the J gene lost 6 bases, with 6 bases spanning the gap. CDR3 length: 10 residues. Germline V gene data show CDR1 as MNHNY and CDR2 as SVGAGI (reference sequence). The CDR3 reads CASMADGYTF. CDR3 DNA sequence: TGTGCCAGCATGGCGGATGGCTACACCTTC.

V gene TRBV6-5 combines with J gene TRBJ2-5; D is unclear. In germline, CDR1 is MNHEY, CDR2 SVGAGI. Between the trimmed V and J ends, which lost 7 bases and 2 bases, there was a span of 8 bases. The CDR3 consists of 12 residues. CDR3 in amino acids: CASNDFQETQYF. The CDR3 DNA reads as TGTGCCAGCAATGACTTTCAAGAGACCCAGTACTTC.

The rearrangement links TRBV27 to TRBJ1-4; maybe TRBD1 (6 bases). This CDR3 contains 15 residues. Germline CDR1 and CDR2: MNHEY and SMNVEV (reference sequence). The germline V and J ends were trimmed by 6 bases and 3 bases, with 14 bases remaining between them. The CDR3 DNA sequence: TGTGCCAGCAGCGACCGACAGGCGGCTAATGAAAAACTGTTTTTT. Protein: CASSDRQAANEKLFF.

This clonotype was recorded a few times. The rearrangement joins TRBV18 to TRBJ1-2; 7 bases align to TRBD1. CDR1 is KGHSH, CDR2 LQKENI, per germline. Trimming took 2 bases from V and 8 from J; bases not matched to a gene: 2. CDR3 length: 12 residues. The CDR3 region is CASSPTGEGYTF. The CDR3 DNA follows: TGTGCCAGCTCACCAACAGGGGAAGGCTACACCTTC. The whole variable domain, filled in from reference TRBV18 and TRBJ1-2, reads NAGVMQNPRHLVRRRGQEARLRCSPMKGHSHVYWYRQLPEEGLKFMVYLQKENIIDESGMPKERFSAEFPKEGPSILRIQQVVRGDSAAYFCASSPTGEGYTFGSGTRLTVV.

This clonotype was seen a single time. This chain joins TRBV6-1 and TRBJ1-6; TRBD1 is a possible D gene (5 bases). CDR1 and CDR2 from the germline V gene are MNHNS and SASEGT. V shed 2 bases and J shed 10 bases, with 15 bases lying between them. The CDR3 covers 15 residues. The CDR3 loop is CASSERRDALSPLHF. Written as DNA, the CDR3 is TGTGCCAGCAGTGAACGGCGGGACGCCCTATCACCCCTCCACTTT.

The J gene is TRBJ2-5, the V gene TRBV20-1; TRBD1 agrees at 7 bases. Trimming took 6 bases from V and 1 from J; bases not matched to a gene: 11. This CDR3 has 15 amino acids. Germline V gene data show CDR1 as DFQATT and CDR2 as SNEGSKA (reference sequence). DNA for the CDR3: TGCAGTGCCCGGCTAGGGGGCGGACCCCAAGAGACCCAGTACTTC. Its protein is CSARLGGGPQETQYF.

V gene TRBV6-5 combines with J gene TRBJ2-6; the D gene is possibly TRBD2 (5 bases). Germline CDR1 and CDR2: MNHEY and SVGAGI. Trimming pared 0 bases from V and 0 bases from J, leaving 9 bases between. The CDR3 contains 17 residues. CDR3 nucleotide sequence: TGTGCCAGCAGTTACTCGAGGGCAGGCTCTGGGGCCAACGTCCTGACTTTC. Protein sequence: CASSYSRAGSGANVLTF.

This clonotype has more than one count but fewer than ten. The chain carries TRBV20-1 and TRBJ2-1, with 13 bases identical to TRBD2. The CDR3 consists of 16 residues. Looked up from germline, CDR1 is DFQATT and CDR2 is SNEGSKA (reference sequence). V lost 0 bases to trimming and J lost 5 bases; unmatched junction nucleotides: 4. CDR3 sequence (DNA): TGCAGTGCTAGAGATCCGGGACTAGCGGGGAACAATGAGCAGTTCTTC. Translated, it gives CSARDPGLAGNNEQFF.

The chain uses TRBV6-6 and TRBJ1-1; D is ambiguous. The germline CDR1 and CDR2 sequences are MNHNY and SVGAGI (reference sequence). Trimming removed 5 bases at V and 5 bases at J, with 6 bases between. The CDR3 runs to 11 residues. The CDR3 spells CASSHQTEAFF. In DNA, the CDR3 is TGTGCCAGCAGTCACCAAACTGAAGCTTTCTTT.

V gene TRBV2 combines with J gene TRBJ2-3, with D perhaps TRBD2 (6 bases). The CDR3 is made up of 15 amino acids. CDR1 is SNHLY, CDR2 FYNNEI, per germline. V was clipped by 6 bases and J by 6 bases, with 19 bases between them. CDR3 in amino acids: CASRDIAVRKDTQYF. The CDR3 nucleotides are TGTGCCAGCAGGGACATAGCGGTTAGGAAGGATACGCAGTATTTT.

This clonotype was detected many times. The J gene is TRBJ1-2, the V gene TRBV12-3 or TRBV12-4, with 7 bases identical to TRBD1. CDR3 length: 15 residues. After removal of 6 bases from V and 4 bases from J, the junction contained 11 bases not matched to a gene. The CDR3 DNA is TGTGCCAGCAGGTCGGGCAGGGGGTACGTCTATGGCTACACCTTC. Residues: CASRSGRGYVYGYTF.

The rearrangement links TRBV12-3 or TRBV12-4 to TRBJ2-5; D is undetermined. The CDR3 is 13 residues long. V was trimmed by 4 bases and J by 1 base, leaving 7 bases between them. The CDR3 here is CASSSYSQETQYF. Written as DNA, the CDR3 is TGTGCCAGCAGTTCGTACAGCCAAGAGACCCAGTACTTC.